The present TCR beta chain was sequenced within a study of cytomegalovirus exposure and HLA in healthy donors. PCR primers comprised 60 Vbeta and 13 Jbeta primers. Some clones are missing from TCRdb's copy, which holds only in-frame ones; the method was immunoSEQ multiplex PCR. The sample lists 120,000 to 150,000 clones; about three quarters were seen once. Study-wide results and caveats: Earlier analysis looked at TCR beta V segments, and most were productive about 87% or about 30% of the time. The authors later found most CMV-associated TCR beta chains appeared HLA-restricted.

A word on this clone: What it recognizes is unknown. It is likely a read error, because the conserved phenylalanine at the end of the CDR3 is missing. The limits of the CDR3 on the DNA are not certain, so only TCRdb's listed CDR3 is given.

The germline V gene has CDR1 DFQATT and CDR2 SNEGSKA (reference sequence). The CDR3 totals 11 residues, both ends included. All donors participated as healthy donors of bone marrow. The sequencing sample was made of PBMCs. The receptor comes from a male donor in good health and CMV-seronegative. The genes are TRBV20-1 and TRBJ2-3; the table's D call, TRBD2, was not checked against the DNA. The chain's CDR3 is CSARAGMGLHL.